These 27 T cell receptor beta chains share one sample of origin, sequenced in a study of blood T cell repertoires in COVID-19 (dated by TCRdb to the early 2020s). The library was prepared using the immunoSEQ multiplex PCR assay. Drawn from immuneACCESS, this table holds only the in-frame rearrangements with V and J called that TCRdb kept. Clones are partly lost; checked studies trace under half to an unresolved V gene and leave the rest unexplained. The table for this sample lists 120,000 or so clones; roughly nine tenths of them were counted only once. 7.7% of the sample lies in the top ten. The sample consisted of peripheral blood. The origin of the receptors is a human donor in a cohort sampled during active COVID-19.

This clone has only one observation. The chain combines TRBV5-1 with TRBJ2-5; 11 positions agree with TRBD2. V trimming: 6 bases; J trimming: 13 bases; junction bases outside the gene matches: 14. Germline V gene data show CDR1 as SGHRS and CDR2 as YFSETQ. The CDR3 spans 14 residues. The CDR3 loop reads CASMASGGNERAYF. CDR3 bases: TGCGCCAGCATGGCTAGCGGGGGGAACGAGAGGGCGTACTTC.

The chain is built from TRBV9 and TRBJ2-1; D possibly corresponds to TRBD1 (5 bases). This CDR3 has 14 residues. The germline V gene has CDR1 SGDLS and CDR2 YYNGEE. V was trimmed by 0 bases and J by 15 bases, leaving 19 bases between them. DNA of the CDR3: TGTGCCAGCAGCGTAGAAAGAGTAGCTTTCAGGGTGTTCTTC. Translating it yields CASSVERVAFRVFF.

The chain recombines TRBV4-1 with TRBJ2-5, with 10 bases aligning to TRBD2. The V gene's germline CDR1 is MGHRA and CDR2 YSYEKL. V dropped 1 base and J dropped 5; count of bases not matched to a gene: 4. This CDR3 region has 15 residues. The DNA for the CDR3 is TGCGCCAGCAGCCAAGTGGGGACTAGCGACGAGACCCAGTACTTC. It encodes CASSQVGTSDETQYF.

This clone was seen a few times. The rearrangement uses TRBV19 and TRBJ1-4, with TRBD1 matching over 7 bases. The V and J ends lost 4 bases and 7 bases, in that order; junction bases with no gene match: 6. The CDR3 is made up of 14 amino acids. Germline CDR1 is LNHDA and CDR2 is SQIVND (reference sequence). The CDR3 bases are TGTGCCAGTAGTACCCGGGACAGTCCTGAAAAACTGTTTTTT. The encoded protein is CASSTRDSPEKLFF.

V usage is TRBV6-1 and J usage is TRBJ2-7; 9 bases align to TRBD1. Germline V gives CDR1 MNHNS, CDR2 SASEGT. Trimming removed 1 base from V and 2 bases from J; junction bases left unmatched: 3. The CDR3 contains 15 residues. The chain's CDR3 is CASSEGRTGAYEQYF. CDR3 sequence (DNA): TGTGCCAGCAGTGAAGGGCGGACAGGGGCCTACGAGCAGTACTTC.

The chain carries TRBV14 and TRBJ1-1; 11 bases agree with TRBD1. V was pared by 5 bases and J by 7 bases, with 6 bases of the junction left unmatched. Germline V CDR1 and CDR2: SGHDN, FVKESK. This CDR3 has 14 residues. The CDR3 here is CASSDHGTGGEAFF. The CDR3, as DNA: TGTGCCAGCAGCGATCATGGGACAGGGGGTGAAGCTTTCTTT.

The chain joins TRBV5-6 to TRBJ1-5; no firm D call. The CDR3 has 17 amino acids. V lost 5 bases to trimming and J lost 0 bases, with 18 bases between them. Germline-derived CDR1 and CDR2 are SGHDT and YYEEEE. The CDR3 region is CASSRSLDPYSNQPQHF. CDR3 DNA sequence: TGTGCCAGCAGTAGGAGCCTTGACCCATATAGCAATCAGCCCCAGCATTTT.

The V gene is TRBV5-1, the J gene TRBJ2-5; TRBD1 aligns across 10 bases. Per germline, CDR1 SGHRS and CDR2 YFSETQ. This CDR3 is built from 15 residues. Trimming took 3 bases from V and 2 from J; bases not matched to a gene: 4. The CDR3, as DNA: TGCGCCAGCAGCTCGCCGGACAGGGGGCAAGAGACCCAGTACTTC. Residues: CASSSPDRGQETQYF.

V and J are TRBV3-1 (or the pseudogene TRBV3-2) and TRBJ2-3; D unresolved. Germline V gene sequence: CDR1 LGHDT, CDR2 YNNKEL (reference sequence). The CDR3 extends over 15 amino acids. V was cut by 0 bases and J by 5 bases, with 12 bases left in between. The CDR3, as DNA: TGTGCCAGCAGCCAAGATACCCGAAAACTAGATACGCAGTATTTT. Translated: CASSQDTRKLDTQYF.

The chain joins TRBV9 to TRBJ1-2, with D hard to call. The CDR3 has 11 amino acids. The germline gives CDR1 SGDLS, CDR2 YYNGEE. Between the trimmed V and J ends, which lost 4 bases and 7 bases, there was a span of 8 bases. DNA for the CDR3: TGTGCCAGCAGCCGGGTGCGTGGCTACACCTTC. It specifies CASSRVRGYTF. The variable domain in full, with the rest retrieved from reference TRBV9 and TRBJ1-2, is DSGVTQTPKHLITATGQRVTLRCSPRSGDLSVYWYQQSLDQGLQFLIQYYNGEERAKGNILERFSAQQFPDLHSELNLSSLELGDSALYFCASSRVRGYTFGSGTRLTVV.

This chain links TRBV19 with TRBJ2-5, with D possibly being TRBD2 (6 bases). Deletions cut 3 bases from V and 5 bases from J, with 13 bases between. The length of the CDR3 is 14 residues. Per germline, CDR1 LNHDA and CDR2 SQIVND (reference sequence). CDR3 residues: CASSMRQGGETQYF. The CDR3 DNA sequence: TGTGCCAGTAGTATGAGGCAGGGAGGCGAGACCCAGTACTTC.

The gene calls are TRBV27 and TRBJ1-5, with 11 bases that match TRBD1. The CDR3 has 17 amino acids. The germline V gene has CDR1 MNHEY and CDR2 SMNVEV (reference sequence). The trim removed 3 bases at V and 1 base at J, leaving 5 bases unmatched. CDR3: CASSFTRDRGSNQPQHF. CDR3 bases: TGTGCCAGCAGTTTCACCAGGGACAGGGGGAGCAATCAGCCCCAGCATTTT.

CDR3 DNA: TGTGCCAGCAGCCGGGATACCTACGAGCAGTACTTC. Its translation is CASSRDTYEQYF. V is TRBV7-2 and J is TRBJ2-7, with a weak D call TRBD2 (5 bases). Germline V gene sequence: CDR1 SGHTA, CDR2 FQGNSA. V lost 5 bases and J 2 bases, leaving 7 bases between the germline ends. The CDR3 runs 12 residues.

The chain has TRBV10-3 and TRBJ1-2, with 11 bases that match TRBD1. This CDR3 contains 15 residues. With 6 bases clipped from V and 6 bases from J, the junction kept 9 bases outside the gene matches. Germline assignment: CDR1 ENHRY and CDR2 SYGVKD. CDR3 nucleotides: TGTGCCATCAGGTGGACAGGGGGCGCCTTCGATGGCTACACCTTC. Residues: CAIRWTGGAFDGYTF.

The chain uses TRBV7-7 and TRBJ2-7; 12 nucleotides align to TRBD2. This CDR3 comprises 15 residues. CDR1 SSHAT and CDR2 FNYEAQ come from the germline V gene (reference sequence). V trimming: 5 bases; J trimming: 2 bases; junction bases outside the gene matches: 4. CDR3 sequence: CASSPGLAGTYEQYF. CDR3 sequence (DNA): TGTGCCAGCAGCCCCGGACTAGCGGGAACCTACGAGCAGTACTTC.

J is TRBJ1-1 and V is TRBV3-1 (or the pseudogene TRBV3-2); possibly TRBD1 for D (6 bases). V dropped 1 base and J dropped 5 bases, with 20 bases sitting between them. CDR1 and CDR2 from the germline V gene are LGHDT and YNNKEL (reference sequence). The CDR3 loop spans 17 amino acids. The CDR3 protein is CASSQAFSDRLGTEAFF. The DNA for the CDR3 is TGTGCCAGCAGCCAAGCTTTTTCCGACAGGTTGGGAACTGAAGCTTTCTTT.

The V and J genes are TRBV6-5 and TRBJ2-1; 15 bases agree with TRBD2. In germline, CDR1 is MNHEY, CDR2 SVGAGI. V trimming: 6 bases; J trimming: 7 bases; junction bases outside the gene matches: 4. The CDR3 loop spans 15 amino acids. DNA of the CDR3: TGTGCCAGCAGCGGGACTAGCGGGAGGCCTAATGAGCAGTTCTTC. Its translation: CASSGTSGRPNEQFF.

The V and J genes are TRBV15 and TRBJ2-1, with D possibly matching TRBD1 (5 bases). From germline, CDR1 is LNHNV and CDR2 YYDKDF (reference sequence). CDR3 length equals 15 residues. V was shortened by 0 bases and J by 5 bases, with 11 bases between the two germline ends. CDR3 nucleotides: TGTGCCACCAGCAGAGAGAAGAAGGGGAACAATGAGCAGTTCTTC. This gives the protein CATSREKKGNNEQFF.

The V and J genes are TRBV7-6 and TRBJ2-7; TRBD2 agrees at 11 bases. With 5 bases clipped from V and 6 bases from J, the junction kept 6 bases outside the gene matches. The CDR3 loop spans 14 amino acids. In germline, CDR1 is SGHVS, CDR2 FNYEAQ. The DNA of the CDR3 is TGTGCCAGCAGCGGTAGCGGGAGGGTCGGCGAGCAGTACTTC. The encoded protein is CASSGSGRVGEQYF.

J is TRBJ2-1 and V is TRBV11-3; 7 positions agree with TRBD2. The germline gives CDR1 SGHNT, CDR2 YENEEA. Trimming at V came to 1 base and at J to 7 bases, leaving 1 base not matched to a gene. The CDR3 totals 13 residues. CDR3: CASSLVLANEQFF. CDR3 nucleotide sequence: TGTGCCAGCAGCTTAGTACTAGCGAATGAGCAGTTCTTC.

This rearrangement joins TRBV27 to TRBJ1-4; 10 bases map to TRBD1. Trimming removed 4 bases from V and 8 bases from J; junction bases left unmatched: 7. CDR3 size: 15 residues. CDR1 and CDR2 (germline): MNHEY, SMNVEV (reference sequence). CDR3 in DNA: TGTGCCAGCAGTTCAGACAGGGGGCCGGGGGAAAAACTGTTTTTT. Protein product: CASSSDRGPGEKLFF.

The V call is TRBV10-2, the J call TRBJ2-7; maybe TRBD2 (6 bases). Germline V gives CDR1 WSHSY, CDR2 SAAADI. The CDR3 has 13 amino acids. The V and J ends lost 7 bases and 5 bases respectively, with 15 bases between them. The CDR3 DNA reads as TGCGCCAGCACGTTGGCGGGGAGTCACGAGCAGTACTTC. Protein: CASTLAGSHEQYF.

CDR3 DNA sequence: TGTGCCTGGACTGCCGGACTAGCTGCAGATACGCAGTATTTT. It yields the protein CAWTAGLAADTQYF. The chain combines TRBV30 with TRBJ2-3; TRBD2 agrees at 8 bases. This CDR3 is built from 14 residues. The J segment lost 4 bases and the V segment lost 4 bases, leaving 7 bases of the junction unmatched. The germline gives CDR1 GTSNPN, CDR2 SVGIG (reference sequence).

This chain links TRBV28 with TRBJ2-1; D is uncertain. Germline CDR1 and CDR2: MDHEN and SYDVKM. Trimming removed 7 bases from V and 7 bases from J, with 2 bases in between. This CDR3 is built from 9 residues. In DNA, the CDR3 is TGTGCCAGCACAAATGAGCAGTTCTTC. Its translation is CASTNEQFF.

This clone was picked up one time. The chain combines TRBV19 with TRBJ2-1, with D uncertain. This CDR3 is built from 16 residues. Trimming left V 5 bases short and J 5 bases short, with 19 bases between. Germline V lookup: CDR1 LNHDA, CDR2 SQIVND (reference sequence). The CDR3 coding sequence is TGTGCCAGTAGTCCCAACTTTATTGTCCGCGACAATGAGCAGTTCTTC. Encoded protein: CASSPNFIVRDNEQFF.

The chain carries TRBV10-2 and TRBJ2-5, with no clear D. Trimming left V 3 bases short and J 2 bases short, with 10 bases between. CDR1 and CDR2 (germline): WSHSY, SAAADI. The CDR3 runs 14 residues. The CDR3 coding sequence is TGCGCCAGCAGTGAAACAGTGAGACAAGAGACCCAGTACTTC. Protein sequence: CASSETVRQETQYF.

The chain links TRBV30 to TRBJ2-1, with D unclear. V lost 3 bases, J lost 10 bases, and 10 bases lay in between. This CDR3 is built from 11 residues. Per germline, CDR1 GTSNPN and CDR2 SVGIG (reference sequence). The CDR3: CAWSHQIEQFF. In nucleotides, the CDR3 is TGTGCCTGGAGCCACCAGATAGAGCAGTTCTTC.